These T cell receptor beta chains were read from a single sample in a study of blood T cell repertoires in COVID-19. Assay used: immunoSEQ multiplex PCR; TCRdb lists only in-frame clones, some missing. The sample carries under 200,000 clones, around 86% recorded once. Source material: peripheral blood. The receptor set was obtained from a man younger than 30 with acute or convalescent COVID-19. The conserved cysteine and the conserved F or W are not part of the CDR3 here. The order of the fields is CDR3 length, V gene, J gene, CDR3 protein.

CDR3 length: 13; V gene: TRBV2; J gene: TRBJ2-5; CDR3 protein: ASRGRGFLRETQY
CDR3 length: 10; V gene: TRBV30; J gene: TRBJ1-5; CDR3 protein: AFGQGLGPQH
CDR3 length: 14; V gene: TRBV5-4; J gene: TRBJ1-3; CDR3 protein: ASSRGGDLSGNTIY
CDR3 length: 12; V gene: TRBV6-2/TRBV6-3; J gene: TRBJ2-5; CDR3 protein: ASSSWRVQETQY
CDR3 length: 11; V gene: TRBV24-1; J gene: TRBJ1-1; CDR3 protein: ATSDTGTTEAF
CDR3 length: 10; V gene: TRBV15; J gene: TRBJ2-3; CDR3 protein: ATSREERKQY
CDR3 length: 11; V gene: TRBV12-3/TRBV12-4; J gene: TRBJ1-1; CDR3 protein: ASSVRQGVSAF
CDR3 length: 11; V gene: TRBV19; J gene: TRBJ1-1; CDR3 protein: ASSSGRNTEAF
CDR3 length: 13; V gene: TRBV30; J gene: TRBJ2-7; CDR3 protein: AWSKPDRVNYEQY
CDR3 length: 12; V gene: TRBV7-9; J gene: TRBJ2-5; CDR3 protein: ASSLSSGEETQY
CDR3 length: 14; V gene: TRBV9; J gene: TRBJ2-3; CDR3 protein: ASSVGIAGRTDTQY
CDR3 length: 12; V gene: TRBV19; J gene: TRBJ2-6; CDR3 protein: ASSGLSGANVLT
CDR3 length: 12; V gene: TRBV4-1; J gene: TRBJ1-1; CDR3 protein: ASSQVEENTEAF
CDR3 length: 13; V gene: TRBV25-1; J gene: TRBJ1-4; CDR3 protein: ASSDGGGFNEKLF
CDR3 length: 13; V gene: TRBV6-5; J gene: TRBJ1-5; CDR3 protein: ASSRHRQSNQPQH
CDR3 length: 16; V gene: TRBV7-9; J gene: TRBJ1-3; CDR3 protein: ASSPLDSALEVGNTIY
CDR3 length: 11; V gene: TRBV2; J gene: TRBJ2-2; CDR3 protein: ANKDTNTGELF
CDR3 length: 11; V gene: TRBV6-5; J gene: TRBJ1-4; CDR3 protein: ASTGQGYEKLF
CDR3 length: 13; V gene: TRBV5-1; J gene: TRBJ2-1; CDR3 protein: ASSLVAGEWNEQF
CDR3 length: 13; V gene: TRBV10-3; J gene: TRBJ1-2; CDR3 protein: AISAVNSHNYGYT
CDR3 length: 13; V gene: TRBV6-1; J gene: TRBJ1-5; CDR3 protein: ASSEAWDRYQPQH
CDR3 length: 13; V gene: TRBV6-2/TRBV6-3; J gene: TRBJ1-2; CDR3 protein: ASSDPGQGLYGYT
CDR3 length: 13; V gene: TRBV18; J gene: TRBJ2-5; CDR3 protein: ASSPPVQGQETQY
CDR3 length: 12; V gene: TRBV6-1; J gene: TRBJ1-5; CDR3 protein: ASSELGLGQPQH
CDR3 length: 12; V gene: TRBV10-3; J gene: TRBJ1-1; CDR3 protein: AISDEGRDTEAF
CDR3 length: 10; V gene: TRBV19; J gene: TRBJ1-5; CDR3 protein: ASQDRIQPQH
CDR3 length: 9; V gene: TRBV12-3/TRBV12-4; J gene: TRBJ2-1; CDR3 protein: ASSYDNEQF
CDR3 length: 14; V gene: TRBV19; J gene: TRBJ2-5; CDR3 protein: ASSDGTGGNQETQY
CDR3 length: 14; V gene: TRBV6-5; J gene: TRBJ2-5; CDR3 protein: ASSHWGQGVGETQY
CDR3 length: 14; V gene: TRBV28; J gene: TRBJ1-1; CDR3 protein: ASSFPRDRLNTEAF
CDR3 length: 13; V gene: TRBV7-5; J gene: TRBJ1-5; CDR3 protein: VRSAVRGGNQPQH
CDR3 length: 13; V gene: TRBV7-8; J gene: TRBJ2-7; CDR3 protein: ASSLGTGNYYEQY
CDR3 length: 13; V gene: TRBV20-1; J gene: TRBJ2-5; CDR3 protein: SASTLAGAFPTQY
CDR3 length: 12; V gene: TRBV19; J gene: TRBJ2-1; CDR3 protein: ASTTGTGYNEQF
CDR3 length: 13; V gene: TRBV10-2; J gene: TRBJ2-7; CDR3 protein: ASSGAGVSSYEQY
CDR3 length: 14; V gene: TRBV24-1; J gene: TRBJ2-5; CDR3 protein: ATSDVQVNRQETQY
CDR3 length: 14; V gene: TRBV4-1; J gene: TRBJ2-1; CDR3 protein: ASSQDGAGGFNEQF
CDR3 length: 11; V gene: TRBV30; J gene: TRBJ1-5; CDR3 protein: AWSLQYNQPQH
CDR3 length: 9; V gene: TRBV12-3/TRBV12-4; J gene: TRBJ2-3; CDR3 protein: ASSEGSTQY
CDR3 length: 11; V gene: TRBV29-1; J gene: TRBJ1-1; CDR3 protein: SALMGQDTEAF
CDR3 length: 12; V gene: TRBV5-1; J gene: TRBJ1-2; CDR3 protein: ASSTTGSTYGYT
CDR3 length: 15; V gene: TRBV4-1; J gene: TRBJ2-5; CDR3 protein: ASSQGAGFNTQETQY
CDR3 length: 14; V gene: TRBV7-9; J gene: TRBJ1-2; CDR3 protein: ASSLLWDRAIAGYT
CDR3 length: 13; V gene: TRBV11-2; J gene: TRBJ2-3; CDR3 protein: ASSLGGQGTDTQY
CDR3 length: 18; V gene: TRBV6-1; J gene: TRBJ2-3; CDR3 protein: ASSGPGQGPIISSTDTQY
CDR3 length: 11; V gene: TRBV7-2; J gene: TRBJ1-1; CDR3 protein: ASSRDRGTEAF
CDR3 length: 11; V gene: TRBV30; J gene: TRBJ2-1; CDR3 protein: AWRGAGRNEQF
CDR3 length: 14; V gene: TRBV27; J gene: TRBJ1-5; CDR3 protein: ASSPGDRVGGQPQH
CDR3 length: 13; V gene: TRBV5-6; J gene: TRBJ1-2; CDR3 protein: ASSQGQGMSYGYT
CDR3 length: 13; V gene: TRBV6-5; J gene: TRBJ2-2; CDR3 protein: ASSYRTGKTGELF
CDR3 length: 15; V gene: TRBV10-2; J gene: TRBJ1-2; CDR3 protein: ASSESPPRGGRGGYT
CDR3 length: 14; V gene: TRBV9; J gene: TRBJ2-5; CDR3 protein: ASSVQGQAAWETQY
CDR3 length: 11; V gene: TRBV27; J gene: TRBJ1-1; CDR3 protein: ASSLQGYTEAF